The T cell receptor beta chain described here comes from a study of T cell responses to AZD1222 COVID-19 vaccine. For this clone: Its antigen is unidentified.

Findings and limits, study-wide: When two AZD1222 doses had been given, Spike-specific TCR breadth and depth rose. Spike-spanning, vaccine-associated CD4 TCRs were dominant at 160-218 and 743-854. White British donors predominated, females outnumbered males, and clonal diversity was possibly underestimated. Reportedly, close to half of spike-specific TCRs are directed against unmutated variant regions.

The method was immunoSEQ multiplex PCR; TCRdb's version includes in-frame clones alone and lacks a portion of them. The table lists about 140,000 clones, 75% to 95% of them singletons. This CDR3 comprises 17 residues. Sequencing was performed on peripheral blood, taken on day 0 of AZD1222 vaccination. This TCR came from an adult in good health. The V call is TRBV21-1, the J call TRBJ2-5; the DNA was not compared with TRBD2, the D call given in the table. TRBV21-1 counts as a pseudogene. The CDR3 region is CASSKRAPGSGQETQYF. DNA of the CDR3: TGTGCCAGCAGCAAAAGGGCCCCGGGTAGCGGACAAGAGACCCAGTACTTC.